This is a list of T cell receptor beta chains from one sample in a study of T and B cells in COVID-19 patients. TCRdb called the multiplex PCR reads again in MiXCR, with one record for every CDR3 protein. The table lists 6,000 or so distinct CDR3 sequences, 20% to 30% of them singletons, with roughly 12% in the top ten. The sample taken for sequencing was blood. The receptor set was obtained from a human donor with active COVID-19. Each CDR3 is given with its conserved first and last residue. The order of the fields is D gene, J gene, clone size, V gene, CDR3 protein, CDR3 DNA. D genes are given only for firm matches. Clone size appears in some rows only: once, few, many, or a class for an expanded clone.

d_call: TRBD1; j_call: TRBJ2-7; clone_size: many; v_call: TRBV6-4; cdr3_aa: CASFRDRALCEQYF; cdr3_nt: TGTGCCAGCTTCCGGGACAGGGCTCTCTGCGAGCAGTACTTC
d_call: -; j_call: TRBJ2-2; clone_size: -; v_call: TRBV7-2; cdr3_aa: CASSARNTNTGELFF; cdr3_nt: TGTGCCAGCAGCGCTAGAAACACGAACACCGGGGAGCTGTTTTTT
d_call: -; j_call: TRBJ1-2; clone_size: -; v_call: TRBV12-3/TRBV12-4; cdr3_aa: CASSLGGNYGYTF; cdr3_nt: TGTGCCAGCAGTTTGGGAGGGAACTATGGCTACACCTTC
d_call: -; j_call: TRBJ2-7; clone_size: few; v_call: TRBV11-1; cdr3_aa: CASSLSRSPKGYEQYF; cdr3_nt: TGTGCCAGCAGCTTAAGCCGGTCCCCGAAGGGCTACGAGCAGTACTTC
d_call: -; j_call: TRBJ2-3; clone_size: -; v_call: TRBV19; cdr3_aa: CASERGGTDTQYF; cdr3_nt: TGTGCCAGTGAGAGGGGCGGCACAGATACGCAGTATTTT
d_call: -; j_call: TRBJ1-4; clone_size: medium-sized; v_call: TRBV6-5; cdr3_aa: CASSYTNTGYREKLFF; cdr3_nt: TGTGCCAGCAGTTACACAAATACAGGGTATCGTGAAAAACTGTTTTTT
d_call: TRBD1; j_call: TRBJ1-4; clone_size: -; v_call: TRBV10-3; cdr3_aa: CAIRGQGDEKLFF; cdr3_nt: TGTGCCATCCGGGGACAGGGGGATGAAAAACTGTTTTTT
d_call: TRBD2; j_call: TRBJ2-1; clone_size: many; v_call: TRBV5-1; cdr3_aa: CASSLGREINEQFF; cdr3_nt: TGCGCCAGCAGCTTGGGGCGGGAGATCAATGAGCAGTTCTTC
d_call: -; j_call: TRBJ2-7; clone_size: medium-sized; v_call: TRBV5-6; cdr3_aa: CASSGGGSYEQYF; cdr3_nt: TGTGCCAGCAGCGGTGGTGGGTCCTACGAGCAGTACTTC
d_call: TRBD2; j_call: TRBJ2-3; clone_size: -; v_call: TRBV6-5; cdr3_aa: CASSLGLAGVVGTDTQYF; cdr3_nt: TGTGCCAGCAGTTTAGGACTAGCGGGAGTGGTCGGCACAGATACGCAGTATTTT
d_call: -; j_call: TRBJ2-1; clone_size: -; v_call: TRBV29-1; cdr3_aa: CSAPLSKASSYNEQFF; cdr3_nt: TGCAGCGCTCCATTATCTAAGGCGAGCTCCTACAATGAGCAGTTCTTC
d_call: TRBD1; j_call: TRBJ2-1; clone_size: many; v_call: TRBV20-1; cdr3_aa: CSALGTGQSYNEQFF; cdr3_nt: TGCAGTGCCCTAGGGACAGGGCAATCCTACAATGAGCAGTTCTTC
d_call: -; j_call: TRBJ2-1; clone_size: medium-sized; v_call: TRBV15; cdr3_aa: CATSAASTYNEQFF; cdr3_nt: TGTGCCACCAGCGCGGCAAGTACCTACAATGAGCAGTTCTTC
d_call: -; j_call: TRBJ2-1; clone_size: -; v_call: TRBV6-4; cdr3_aa: CASSEGGPNEQFF; cdr3_nt: TGTGCCAGCAGTGAAGGGGGACCCAATGAGCAGTTCTTC
d_call: -; j_call: TRBJ1-4; clone_size: -; v_call: TRBV5-1; cdr3_aa: CASSFRGESEKLFF; cdr3_nt: TGCGCCAGCAGCTTTAGGGGGGAGTCTGAAAAACTGTTTTTT
d_call: -; j_call: TRBJ2-2; clone_size: few; v_call: TRBV7-2; cdr3_aa: CASSKGPANTGELFF; cdr3_nt: TGTGCCAGCAGCAAGGGACCCGCGAACACCGGGGAGCTGTTTTTT
d_call: TRBD1; j_call: TRBJ2-1; clone_size: -; v_call: TRBV19; cdr3_aa: CASTGGQANEQFF; cdr3_nt: TGTGCCAGTACCGGGGGACAGGCCAATGAGCAGTTCTTC
d_call: TRBD2; j_call: TRBJ2-7; clone_size: medium-sized; v_call: TRBV6-2/TRBV6-3; cdr3_aa: CASRRLAGSVYEQYF; cdr3_nt: TGTGCCAGCAGACGACTAGCGGGGTCGGTCTACGAGCAGTACTTC
d_call: TRBD2; j_call: TRBJ2-5; clone_size: medium-sized; v_call: TRBV5-4; cdr3_aa: CASSLASGEETQYF; cdr3_nt: TGTGCCAGCAGCTTGGCTAGCGGGGAAGAGACCCAGTACTTC
d_call: -; j_call: TRBJ1-1; clone_size: -; v_call: TRBV10-3; cdr3_aa: CAISEGTVVEAFF; cdr3_nt: TGTGCCATCAGTGAGGGGACGGTGGTGGAGGCTTTCTTT
d_call: -; j_call: TRBJ2-3; clone_size: few; v_call: TRBV11-1; cdr3_aa: CASSLVGSHTDTQYF; cdr3_nt: TGTGCCAGCAGCTTAGTCGGGTCTCACACAGATACGCAGTATTTT
d_call: TRBD1; j_call: TRBJ1-1; clone_size: -; v_call: TRBV7-9; cdr3_aa: CASRPRQGLNTEAFF; cdr3_nt: TGTGCCAGCAGACCCCGACAGGGTTTGAACACTGAAGCTTTCTTT
d_call: TRBD1; j_call: TRBJ1-2; clone_size: -; v_call: TRBV28; cdr3_aa: CASKLQGDGYTF; cdr3_nt: TGTGCCAGCAAACTACAGGGGGATGGCTACACCTTC
d_call: TRBD1; j_call: TRBJ2-2; clone_size: -; v_call: TRBV7-2; cdr3_aa: CASNRGGQGRTGELFF; cdr3_nt: TGTGCCAGCAACAGAGGGGGACAGGGGAGGACCGGGGAGCTGTTTTTT
d_call: -; j_call: TRBJ1-1; clone_size: many; v_call: TRBV27; cdr3_aa: CASSSLTGSRNTEAFF; cdr3_nt: TGTGCCAGCAGTTCGCTGACAGGTTCGAGAAACACTGAAGCTTTCTTT
d_call: -; j_call: TRBJ2-3; clone_size: medium-sized; v_call: TRBV6-5; cdr3_aa: CASSFNGGTSTDTQYF; cdr3_nt: TGTGCCAGCAGTTTCAACGGCGGCACTAGCACAGATACGCAGTATTTT
d_call: -; j_call: TRBJ2-5; clone_size: medium-sized; v_call: TRBV30; cdr3_aa: CAWSVRSQGEKTQYF; cdr3_nt: TGTGCCTGGAGTGTAAGGTCACAGGGCGAAAAGACCCAGTACTTC
d_call: -; j_call: TRBJ2-3; clone_size: medium-sized; v_call: TRBV5-4; cdr3_aa: CASSLGQGDTQYF; cdr3_nt: TGTGCCAGCAGCTTGGGGCAGGGAGATACGCAGTATTTT
d_call: -; j_call: TRBJ2-7; clone_size: -; v_call: TRBV7-9; cdr3_aa: CASSFQALTYEQYF; cdr3_nt: TGTGCCAGCAGCTTCCAGGCTTTAACCTACGAGCAGTACTTC
d_call: TRBD2; j_call: TRBJ2-2; clone_size: many; v_call: TRBV7-9; cdr3_aa: CASSEGLAGRVGELFF; cdr3_nt: TGTGCCAGCAGCGAGGGACTAGCAGGAAGGGTCGGGGAGCTGTTTTTT
d_call: -; j_call: TRBJ1-4; clone_size: -; v_call: TRBV10-2; cdr3_aa: CASRNLQGANEKLFF; cdr3_nt: TGCGCCAGCAGGAATCTACAGGGAGCTAATGAAAAACTGTTTTTT
d_call: -; j_call: TRBJ1-2; clone_size: many; v_call: TRBV18; cdr3_aa: CASSPRQGRAYGYTF; cdr3_nt: TGTGCCAGCTCACCACGGCAGGGGAGAGCCTATGGCTACACCTTC
d_call: -; j_call: TRBJ2-7; clone_size: medium-sized; v_call: TRBV11-1; cdr3_aa: CASSSLDAYEQYF; cdr3_nt: TGTGCCAGCAGCTCCTTGGACGCCTACGAGCAGTACTTC
d_call: TRBD1; j_call: TRBJ1-2; clone_size: medium-sized; v_call: TRBV19; cdr3_aa: CASSGTGRNYGYTF; cdr3_nt: TGTGCCAGTAGTGGGACAGGGCGTAACTATGGCTACACCTTC
d_call: -; j_call: TRBJ2-1; clone_size: -; v_call: TRBV7-3; cdr3_aa: CASSSGAFNEQFF; cdr3_nt: TGTGCCAGCAGCTCTGGAGCTTTTAATGAGCAGTTCTTC
d_call: -; j_call: TRBJ1-1; clone_size: -; v_call: TRBV12-5; cdr3_aa: CASGALSEAFF; cdr3_nt: TGTGCTAGTGGTGCCTTATCTGAAGCTTTCTTT
d_call: TRBD1; j_call: TRBJ2-1; clone_size: medium-sized; v_call: TRBV27; cdr3_aa: CASSLSGTAYNEQFF; cdr3_nt: TGTGCCAGCAGTTTATCCGGGACAGCGTACAATGAGCAGTTCTTC
d_call: TRBD2; j_call: TRBJ2-5; clone_size: medium-sized; v_call: TRBV5-4; cdr3_aa: CASTQGRGSGRVSQETQYF; cdr3_nt: TGTGCCAGCACCCAGGGTCGTGGTAGCGGGAGGGTGAGCCAAGAGACCCAGTACTTC
d_call: TRBD2; j_call: TRBJ2-7; clone_size: many; v_call: TRBV6-5; cdr3_aa: CASLVGGSYEQYF; cdr3_nt: TGTGCCAGCCTGGTGGGCGGGAGCTACGAGCAGTACTTC
d_call: -; j_call: TRBJ2-7; clone_size: -; v_call: TRBV5-1; cdr3_aa: CASSGTGLLTTDEQYF; cdr3_nt: TGCGCCAGCAGCGGTACGGGACTCCTTACAACGGACGAGCAGTACTTC
d_call: TRBD2; j_call: TRBJ2-7; clone_size: -; v_call: TRBV6-2/TRBV6-3; cdr3_aa: CATWTSGSSYEQYF; cdr3_nt: TGTGCCACCTGGACTAGCGGGAGCTCCTACGAGCAGTACTTC
d_call: TRBD1; j_call: TRBJ2-7; clone_size: few; v_call: TRBV28; cdr3_aa: CASRYTGVAYEQYF; cdr3_nt: TGTGCCAGCAGGTATACAGGGGTAGCCTACGAGCAGTACTTC
d_call: -; j_call: TRBJ2-7; clone_size: -; v_call: TRBV29-1; cdr3_aa: CSVVGDGPYEQYF; cdr3_nt: TGCAGCGTTGTAGGGGACGGCCCCTACGAGCAGTACTTC
d_call: -; j_call: TRBJ2-7; clone_size: medium-sized; v_call: TRBV30; cdr3_aa: CAWTLNAFSYEQYF; cdr3_nt: TGTGCCTGGACGTTAAATGCGTTTTCCTACGAGCAGTACTTC
d_call: -; j_call: TRBJ1-5; clone_size: many; v_call: TRBV30; cdr3_aa: CAWSFRGNQPQHF; cdr3_nt: TGTGCCTGGAGTTTCCGGGGGAACCAGCCCCAGCATTTT
d_call: -; j_call: TRBJ2-2; clone_size: -; v_call: TRBV19; cdr3_aa: CASETGGELFF; cdr3_nt: TGTGCCAGTGAGACTGGCGGGGAGCTGTTTTTT
d_call: TRBD1; j_call: TRBJ2-7; clone_size: -; v_call: TRBV5-1; cdr3_aa: CASSLVGQGLYEQYF; cdr3_nt: TGTGCCAGCAGCTTGGTGGGACAGGGGCTCTACGAGCAGTACTTC
d_call: -; j_call: TRBJ2-1; clone_size: -; v_call: TRBV7-2; cdr3_aa: CASSSSRDNEQFF; cdr3_nt: TGTGCCAGCAGCTCTAGCCGGGACAATGAGCAGTTCTTC
d_call: TRBD1; j_call: TRBJ2-7; clone_size: -; v_call: TRBV4-3; cdr3_aa: CASSHRTGYPEQYF; cdr3_nt: TGCGCCAGCAGCCACCGGACAGGGTACCCCGAGCAGTACTTC
d_call: TRBD2; j_call: TRBJ2-5; clone_size: -; v_call: TRBV19; cdr3_aa: CASSWTSGGETQYF; cdr3_nt: TGTGCCAGTAGCTGGACTAGCGGAGGAGAGACCCAGTACTTC
d_call: -; j_call: TRBJ2-7; clone_size: medium-sized; v_call: TRBV19; cdr3_aa: CASSSYYEQYF; cdr3_nt: TGTGCCAGTAGCAGTTACTACGAGCAGTACTTC
d_call: -; j_call: TRBJ2-3; clone_size: few; v_call: TRBV12-5; cdr3_aa: CASGLVLGTDTQYF; cdr3_nt: TGTGCTAGTGGTTTGGTACTGGGCACAGATACGCAGTATTTT
d_call: -; j_call: TRBJ2-7; clone_size: medium-sized; v_call: TRBV30; cdr3_aa: CACQDRRSYEQYF; cdr3_nt: TGTGCCTGCCAAGACAGGCGCTCCTACGAGCAGTACTTC
d_call: -; j_call: TRBJ2-7; clone_size: -; v_call: TRBV11-2; cdr3_aa: CASSWTYEQYF; cdr3_nt: TGTGCCAGCAGCTGGACTTACGAGCAGTACTTC